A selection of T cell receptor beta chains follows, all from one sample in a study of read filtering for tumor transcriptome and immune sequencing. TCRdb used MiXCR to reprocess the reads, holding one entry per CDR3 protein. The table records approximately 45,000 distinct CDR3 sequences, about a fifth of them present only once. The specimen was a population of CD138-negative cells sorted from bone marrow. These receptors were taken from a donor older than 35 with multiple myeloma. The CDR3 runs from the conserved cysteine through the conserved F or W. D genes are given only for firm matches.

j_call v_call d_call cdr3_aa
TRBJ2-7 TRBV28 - CASSFRFQPHEQYF
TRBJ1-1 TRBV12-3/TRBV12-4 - CASSSPDVNTEAFF
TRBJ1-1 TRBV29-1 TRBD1 CSATDRSEAFF
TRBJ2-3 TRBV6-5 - CASSSSESAGPDTQYF
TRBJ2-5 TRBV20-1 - CSADRGMKETQYF
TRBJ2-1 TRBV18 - CASSPGRANEQFF
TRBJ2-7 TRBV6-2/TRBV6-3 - CASTLADPYEQYF
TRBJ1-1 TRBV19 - CASSIPGMENTEAFF
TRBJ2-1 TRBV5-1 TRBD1 CASSFRGSSYNEQFF
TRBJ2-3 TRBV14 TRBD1 CASSQDVGDSGDTQYF
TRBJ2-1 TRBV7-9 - CASTPISSYNEQFF
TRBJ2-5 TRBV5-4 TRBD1 CASSKGTGKETQYF
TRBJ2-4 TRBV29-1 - CSVLGGRENIQYF
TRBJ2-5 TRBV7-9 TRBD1 CASSLTKGTGGGETQYF
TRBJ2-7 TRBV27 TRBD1 CASSLWTGGDEQYF
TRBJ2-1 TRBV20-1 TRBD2 CSARDKWGLAGVVSYNEQFF
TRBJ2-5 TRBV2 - CASSETPAETQYF
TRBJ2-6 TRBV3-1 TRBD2 CASSPTSGSSGANVLTF
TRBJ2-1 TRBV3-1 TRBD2 CASSQDAGGDLGNEQFF
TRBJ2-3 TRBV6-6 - CASSYYFGEDTQYF
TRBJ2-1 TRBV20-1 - CSARETGIDNEQFF
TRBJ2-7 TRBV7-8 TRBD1 CASSLGQGGAEQYF
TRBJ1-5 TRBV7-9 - CAGSLSGAGQPQHF
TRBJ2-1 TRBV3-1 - CASSQEEGKYNEQFF
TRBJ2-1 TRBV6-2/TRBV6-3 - CASSGPITYNEQFF
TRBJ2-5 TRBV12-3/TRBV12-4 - CASSLGGAETQYF
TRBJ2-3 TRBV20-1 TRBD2 CSATLWREGTDTQYF
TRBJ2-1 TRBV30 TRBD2 CAWSVYSGIYNEQFF
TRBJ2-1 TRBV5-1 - CASSLGQGTSSYNEQFF
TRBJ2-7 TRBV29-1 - CSVETDSYEQYF
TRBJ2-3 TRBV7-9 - CASNKGSGTDTRYF
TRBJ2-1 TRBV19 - CASNVGSSYNEQFF
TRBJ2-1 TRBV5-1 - CASSSLAPAGWTMNEQFF